The T cell receptor (beta chain) under discussion was sequenced for a study of cytomegalovirus exposure and HLA in healthy donors. Study background: A preliminary data release comprised 80 million to 95 million unique TCRs obtained from HLA-typed donors. Most genotyped donors, 75% to 85% of 398, had Caucasian-associated genetic ancestry.

Germline V gives CDR1 LNHNV, CDR2 YYDKDF (reference sequence). The germline V and J ends were trimmed by 4 bases and 1 base, with 13 bases remaining between them. CDR3 length: 15 amino acids. PCR amplification relied on 60 Vbeta primers (plus 13 Jbeta primers). Only in-frame clones appear in the TCRdb table, and some are missing; sequencing was by immunoSEQ multiplex PCR. The sample records 150,000 or so clones, roughly 80% being singletons. Sequencing input: PBMCs. The receptor comes from a woman in her forties in good health and CMV-seronegative. The V and J genes are TRBV15 and TRBJ2-5; a possible D gene is TRBD2 (6 bases). CDR3 bases: TGTGCCACCAGCACCCTGAGTAGCGGCCAAGAGACCCAGTACTTC. This encodes CATSTLSSGQETQYF.